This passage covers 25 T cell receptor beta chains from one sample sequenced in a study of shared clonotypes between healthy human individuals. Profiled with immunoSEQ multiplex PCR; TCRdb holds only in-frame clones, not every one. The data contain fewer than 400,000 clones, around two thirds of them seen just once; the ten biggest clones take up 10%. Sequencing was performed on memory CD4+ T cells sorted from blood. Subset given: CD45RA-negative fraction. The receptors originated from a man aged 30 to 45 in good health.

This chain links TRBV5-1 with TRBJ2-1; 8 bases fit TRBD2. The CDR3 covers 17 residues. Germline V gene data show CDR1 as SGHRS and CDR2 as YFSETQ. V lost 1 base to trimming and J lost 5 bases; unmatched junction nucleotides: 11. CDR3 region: CASSLSPGGSGDNEQFF. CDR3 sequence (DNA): TGCGCCAGCAGCTTGAGCCCGGGAGGTAGCGGGGACAATGAGCAGTTCTTC.

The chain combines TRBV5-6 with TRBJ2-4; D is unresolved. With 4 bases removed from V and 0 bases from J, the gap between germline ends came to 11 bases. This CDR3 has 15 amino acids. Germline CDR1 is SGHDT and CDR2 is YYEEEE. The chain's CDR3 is CASSGTALAKNIQYF. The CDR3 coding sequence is TGTGCCAGCAGCGGCACAGCGTTAGCCAAAAACATTCAGTACTTC.

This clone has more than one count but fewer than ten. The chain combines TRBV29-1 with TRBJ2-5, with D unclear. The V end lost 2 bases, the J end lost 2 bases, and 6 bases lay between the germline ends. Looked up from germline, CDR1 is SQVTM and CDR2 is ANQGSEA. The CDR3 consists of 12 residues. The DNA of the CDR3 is TGCAGCGTTGAATTGACTCAAGAGACCCAGTACTTC. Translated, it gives CSVELTQETQYF.

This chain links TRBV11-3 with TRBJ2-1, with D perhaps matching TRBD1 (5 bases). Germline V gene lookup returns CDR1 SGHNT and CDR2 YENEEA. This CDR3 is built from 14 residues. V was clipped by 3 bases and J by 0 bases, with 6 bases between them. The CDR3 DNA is TGTGCCAGCAGCTTCCAGGGCTCCTACAATGAGCAGTTCTTC. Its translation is CASSFQGSYNEQFF. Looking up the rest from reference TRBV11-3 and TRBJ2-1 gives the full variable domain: EAGVVQSPRYKIIEKKQPVAFWCNPISGHNTLYWYLQNLGQGPELLIRYENEEAVDDSQLPKDRFSAERLKGVDSTLKIQPAELGDSAVYLCASSFQGSYNEQFFGPGTRLTVL.

CDR3 nucleotide sequence: TGTGCCTGGAGCGTAACTAGCGGGAGCCTGGAGACCCAGTACTTC. The encoded protein is CAWSVTSGSLETQYF. The V call is TRBV30, the J call TRBJ2-5; 11 bases fit TRBD2. J gave up 5 bases and V 3 bases, and 8 bases lay outside the gene matches. Germline V lookup: CDR1 GTSNPN, CDR2 SVGIG (reference sequence). The CDR3 totals 15 residues.

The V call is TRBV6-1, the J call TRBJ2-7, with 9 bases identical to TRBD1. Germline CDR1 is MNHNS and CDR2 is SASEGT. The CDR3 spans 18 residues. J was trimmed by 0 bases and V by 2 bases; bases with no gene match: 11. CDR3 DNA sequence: TGTGCCAGCAGTGAAAAATGGGGGGGGACAGGGTCCTCCTACGAGCAGTACTTC. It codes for CASSEKWGGTGSSYEQYF.

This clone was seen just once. Here the CDR3 DNA reads TGTGCCAGCAGTGAAAGTAGGAGGGAAGCTTTCTTT. It yields the protein CASSESRREAFF. The V call is TRBV6-1, the J call TRBJ1-1; D unclear. The CDR3 is 12 amino acids. Between the trimmed V and J ends, which lost 2 bases and 8 bases, there was a span of 9 bases. Germline CDR1 reads MNHNS; CDR2 reads SASEGT.

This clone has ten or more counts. The CDR3 sequence is CASSLVGLSRAGGGYTF. CDR3 coding DNA: TGCGCCAGCAGCTTGGTCGGCCTATCCCGTGCCGGTGGCGGCTACACCTTC. The chain couples TRBV5-1 to TRBJ1-2; D gene unclear. Germline CDR1 SGHRS, CDR2 YFSETQ. The CDR3 is made up of 17 amino acids. Trimming removed 0 bases at V and 8 bases at J, with 23 bases between.

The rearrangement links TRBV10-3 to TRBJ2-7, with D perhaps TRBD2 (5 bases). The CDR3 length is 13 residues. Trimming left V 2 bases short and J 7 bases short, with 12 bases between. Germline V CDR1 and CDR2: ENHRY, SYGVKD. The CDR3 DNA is TGTGCCATCAGTGAGGGGAGCTACGGGGAGCAGTACTTC. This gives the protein CAISEGSYGEQYF.

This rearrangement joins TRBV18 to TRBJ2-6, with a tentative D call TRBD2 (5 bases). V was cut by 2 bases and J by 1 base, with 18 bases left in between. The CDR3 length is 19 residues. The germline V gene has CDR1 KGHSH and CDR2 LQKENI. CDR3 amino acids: CASSPRRVPQGSGANVLTF. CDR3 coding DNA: TGTGCCAGCTCACCAAGGCGGGTACCCCAAGGGTCTGGGGCCAACGTCCTGACTTTC.

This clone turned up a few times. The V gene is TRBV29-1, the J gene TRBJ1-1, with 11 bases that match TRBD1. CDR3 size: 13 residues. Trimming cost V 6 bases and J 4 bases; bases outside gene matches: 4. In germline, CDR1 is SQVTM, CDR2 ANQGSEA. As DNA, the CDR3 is TGCAGCGTAGGCGGGACAGGGGGCACTGAAGCTTTCTTT. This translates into CSVGGTGGTEAFF. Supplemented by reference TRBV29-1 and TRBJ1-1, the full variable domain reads SAVISQKPSRDICQRGTSLTIQCQVDSQVTMMFWYRQQPGQSLTLIATANQGSEATYESGFVIDKFPISRPNLTFSTLTVSNMSPEDSSIYLCSVGGTGGTEAFFGQGTRLTVV.

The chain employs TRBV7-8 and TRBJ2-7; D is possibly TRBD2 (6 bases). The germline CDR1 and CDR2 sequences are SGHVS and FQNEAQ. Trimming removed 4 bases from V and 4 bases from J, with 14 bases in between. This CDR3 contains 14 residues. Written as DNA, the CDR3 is TGTGCCAGCAGCTCGACTAGATTAGGATACGAGCAGTACTTC. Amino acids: CASSSTRLGYEQYF.

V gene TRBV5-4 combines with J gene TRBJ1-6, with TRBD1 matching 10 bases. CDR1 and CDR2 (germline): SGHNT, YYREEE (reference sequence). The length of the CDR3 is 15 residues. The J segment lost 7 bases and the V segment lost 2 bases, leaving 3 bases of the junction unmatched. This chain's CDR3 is CASSFRQGANSPLHF. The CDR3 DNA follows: TGTGCCAGCAGCTTTCGACAGGGGGCGAATTCACCCCTCCACTTT.

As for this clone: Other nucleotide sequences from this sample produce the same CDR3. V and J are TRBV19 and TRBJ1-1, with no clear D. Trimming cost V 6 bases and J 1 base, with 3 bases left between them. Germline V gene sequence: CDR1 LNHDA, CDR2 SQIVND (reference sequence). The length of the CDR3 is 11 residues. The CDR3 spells CASSRNTEAFF. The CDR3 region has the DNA TGTGCCAGTAGCAGGAACACTGAAGCTTTCTTT. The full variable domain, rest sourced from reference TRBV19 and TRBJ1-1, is DGGITQSPKYLFRKEGQNVTLSCEQNLNHDAMYWYRQDPGQGLRLIYYSQIVNDFQKGDIAEGYSVSREKKESFPLTVTSAQKNPTAFYLCASSRNTEAFFGQGTRLTVV.

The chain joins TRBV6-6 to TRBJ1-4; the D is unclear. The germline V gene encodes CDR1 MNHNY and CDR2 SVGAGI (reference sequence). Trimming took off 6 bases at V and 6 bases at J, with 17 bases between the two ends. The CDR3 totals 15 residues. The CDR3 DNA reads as TGTGCCAGCAGCTTTGACCGACTCGGCTATGAAAAACTGTTTTTT. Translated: CASSFDRLGYEKLFF.

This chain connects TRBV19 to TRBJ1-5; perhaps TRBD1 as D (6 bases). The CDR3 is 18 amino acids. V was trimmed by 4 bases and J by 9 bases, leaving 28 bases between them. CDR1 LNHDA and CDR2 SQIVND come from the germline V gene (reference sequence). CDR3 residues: CASSTRPGAAGGDRPQHF. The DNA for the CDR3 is TGTGCCAGTAGTACTCGACCGGGGGCGGCTGGCGGTGATCGGCCCCAGCATTTT.

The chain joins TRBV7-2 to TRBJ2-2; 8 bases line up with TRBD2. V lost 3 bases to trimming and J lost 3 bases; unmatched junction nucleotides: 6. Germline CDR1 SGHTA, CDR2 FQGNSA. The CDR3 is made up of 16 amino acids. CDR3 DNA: TGTGCCAGCAGCTTGAGCGGGACTAGTTACACCGGGGAGCTGTTTTTT. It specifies CASSLSGTSYTGELFF.

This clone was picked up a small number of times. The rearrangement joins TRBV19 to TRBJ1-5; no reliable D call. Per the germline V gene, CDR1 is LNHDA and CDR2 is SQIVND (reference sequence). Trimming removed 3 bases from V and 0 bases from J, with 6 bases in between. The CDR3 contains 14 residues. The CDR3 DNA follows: TGTGCCAGTAGTATTGGCTTTAGCAATCAGCCCCAGCATTTT. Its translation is CASSIGFSNQPQHF.

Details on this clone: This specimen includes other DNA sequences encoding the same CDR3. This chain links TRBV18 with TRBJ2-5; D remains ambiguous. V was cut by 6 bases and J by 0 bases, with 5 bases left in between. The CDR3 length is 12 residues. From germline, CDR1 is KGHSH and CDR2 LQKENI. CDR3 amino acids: CASSPYQETQYF. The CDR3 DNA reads TGTGCCAGCTCCCCCTACCAAGAGACCCAGTACTTC.

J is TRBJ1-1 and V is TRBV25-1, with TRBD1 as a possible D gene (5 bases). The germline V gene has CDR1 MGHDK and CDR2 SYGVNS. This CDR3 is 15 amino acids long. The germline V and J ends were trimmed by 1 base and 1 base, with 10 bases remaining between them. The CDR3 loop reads CASSEWGRRNTEAFF. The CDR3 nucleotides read TGTGCCAGCAGTGAATGGGGCAGACGGAACACTGAAGCTTTCTTT.

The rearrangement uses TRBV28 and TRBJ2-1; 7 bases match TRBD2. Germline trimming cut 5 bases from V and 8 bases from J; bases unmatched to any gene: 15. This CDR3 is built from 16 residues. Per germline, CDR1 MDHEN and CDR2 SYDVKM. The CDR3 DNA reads TGTGCCAGCAGTACGTCTTGGGGCAAAGGGAGGGATGAGCAGTTCTTC. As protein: CASSTSWGKGRDEQFF.

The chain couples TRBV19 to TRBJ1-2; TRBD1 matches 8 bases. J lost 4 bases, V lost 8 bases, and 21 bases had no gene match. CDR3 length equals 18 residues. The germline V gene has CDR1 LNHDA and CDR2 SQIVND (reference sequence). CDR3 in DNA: TGTGCCAGTTCCCGGGACAGGCTCACCCGCGGGCCCCTCTATGGCTACACCTTC. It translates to CASSRDRLTRGPLYGYTF.

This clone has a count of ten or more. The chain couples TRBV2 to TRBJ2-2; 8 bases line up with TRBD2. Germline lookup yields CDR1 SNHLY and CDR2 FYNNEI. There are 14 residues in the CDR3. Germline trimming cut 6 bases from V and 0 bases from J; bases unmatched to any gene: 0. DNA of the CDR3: TGTGCCAGCAGGGGACTAGCGAACACCGGGGAGCTGTTTTTT. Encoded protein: CASRGLANTGELFF.

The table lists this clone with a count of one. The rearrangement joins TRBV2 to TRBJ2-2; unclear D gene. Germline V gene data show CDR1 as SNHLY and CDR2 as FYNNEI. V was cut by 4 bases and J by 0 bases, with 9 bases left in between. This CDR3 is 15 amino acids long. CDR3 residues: CASSVAGPNTGELFF. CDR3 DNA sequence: TGTGCCAGCAGTGTGGCAGGACCGAACACCGGGGAGCTGTTTTTT.

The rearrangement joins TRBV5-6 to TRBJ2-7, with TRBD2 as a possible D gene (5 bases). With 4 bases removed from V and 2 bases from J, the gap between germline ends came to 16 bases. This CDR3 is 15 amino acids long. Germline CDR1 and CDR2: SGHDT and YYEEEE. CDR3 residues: CASSPDPAATYEQYF. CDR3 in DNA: TGTGCCAGCAGCCCCGACCCAGCGGCTACCTACGAGCAGTACTTC.